The 24 T cell receptor beta chains below come from one sample, sequenced in a study of spatial heterogeneity in lung cancer. TCRdb re-analysed the 5' RACE reads in MiXCR, keeping a single row per CDR3 protein. This sample has about 27,000 distinct CDR3 sequences; around 7% occur once, and the top ten carry 14%. Time point specified: sample taken at primary tumor resection. The sample was PBMCs, taken at surgery. The receptors derive from a male donor with early-stage non-small cell lung cancer.

This clonotype came up many times. The chain carries TRBV7-2 and TRBJ2-1; 8 bases agree with TRBD2. CDR1 SGHTA and CDR2 FQGNSA come from the germline V gene. This CDR3 has 15 amino acids. V dropped 4 bases and J dropped 2; count of bases not matched to a gene: 4. The CDR3 region is CASSSGGAAYNEQFF. In DNA form, the CDR3 reads TGTGCCAGCAGCTCCGGGGGGGCCGCCTACAATGAGCAGTTCTTC.

This chain links TRBV27 with TRBJ2-1, with 8 bases identical to TRBD2. The trim removed 9 bases at V and 1 base at J, leaving 5 bases unmatched. The germline CDR1 and CDR2 sequences are MNHEY and SMNVEV (reference sequence). CDR3 length: 14 residues. The CDR3 DNA reads TGTGCCAGTCGGAGCGGGAGTTCCTACAATGAGCAGTTCTTC. This gives the protein CASRSGSSYNEQFF.

A note on this clonotype: The junction differs from germline at one of its ends, possibly a read error. The chain recombines TRBV12-3 or TRBV12-4 with TRBJ2-5; D is ambiguous. The CDR3 runs to 11 residues. The CDR3 loop reads CASSFGAGRDF. CDR3 in DNA: TGTGCCAGCAGTTTCGGAGCCGGTCGGGACTTC.

The rearrangement uses TRBV10-3 and TRBJ2-1; D may be TRBD1 (6 bases). With 6 bases removed from V and 10 bases from J, the gap between germline ends came to 10 bases. The CDR3 consists of 11 residues. The germline V gene has CDR1 ENHRY and CDR2 SYGVKD. In DNA, the CDR3 is TGTGCCATCAGCTCTGACAGGGAGCAGTTCTTC. This sequence encodes CAISSDREQFF.

This clonotype has just a few counts. V usage is TRBV24-1 and J usage is TRBJ2-3; no firm D call. Germline CDR1 and CDR2: KGHDR and SFDVKD. The germline V and J ends were trimmed by 5 bases and 6 bases, with 11 bases remaining between them. CDR3 length equals 13 residues. CDR3: CATSVAGWDTQYF. CDR3 nucleotides: TGTGCCACCAGTGTGGCAGGTTGGGATACGCAGTATTTT.

Only a few counts were recorded for this clonotype. The chain has TRBV29-1 and TRBJ2-2; D may be TRBD1 (5 bases). With 0 bases removed from V and 2 bases from J, the gap between germline ends came to 10 bases. This CDR3 region has 15 residues. CDR1 is SQVTM and CDR2 is ANQGSEA in the germline V gene. The CDR3 region has the DNA TGCAGCGTTGAAGAGGCAGGGATAAACACCGGGGAGCTGTTTTTT. It codes for CSVEEAGINTGELFF.

This clonotype was seen ten or more times. This chain links TRBV6-1 with TRBJ2-4; D not resolved. The CDR3 is made up of 16 amino acids. In germline, CDR1 is MNHNS, CDR2 SASEGT. Trimming shortened V by 5 bases and J by 0 bases, and 14 bases separated the two germline ends. Written as DNA, the CDR3 is TGTGCCAGCAGTTCGAGGAGCACCTTAGCCAAAAACATTCAGTACTTC. Translation gives CASSSRSTLAKNIQYF.

This clonotype was recorded at least ten times. V gene TRBV10-2 combines with J gene TRBJ1-1; D not resolved. Germline V gene data show CDR1 as WSHSY and CDR2 as SAAADI. Trimming removed 9 bases at V and 4 bases at J, with 12 bases between. The CDR3 has 12 amino acids. DNA of the CDR3: TGCGCCAGTACTCAATACCCCACTGAAGCTTTCTTT. It encodes CASTQYPTEAFF.

This clonotype was observed at least ten times. The V and J genes are TRBV2 and TRBJ2-3, with 9 nucleotides matching TRBD2. There are 15 residues in the CDR3. Losses at the gene ends were 3 bases for V and 3 bases for J; bases not matched to a gene: 4. CDR1 and CDR2 from the germline V gene are SNHLY and FYNNEI. CDR3 coding DNA: TGTGCCAGCAGTGATAGCGGGGGCGCGACAGATACGCAGTATTTT. Its translation is CASSDSGGATDTQYF.

The rearrangement uses TRBV18 and TRBJ2-3; D may be TRBD1 or TRBD2 (5 bases each). Germline V gene sequence: CDR1 KGHSH, CDR2 LQKENI. Trimming removed 2 bases from V and 5 bases from J, with 20 bases in between. This CDR3 has 17 amino acids. CDR3 coding DNA: TGTGCCAGCTCACCATTCCAGGACAAGGGAGACGGAGATACGCAGTATTTT. Translation gives CASSPFQDKGDGDTQYF.

This rearrangement joins TRBV5-8 to TRBJ2-1; TRBD2 agrees at 7 bases. After removal of 3 bases from V and 9 bases from J, the junction contained 6 bases not matched to a gene. This CDR3 comprises 13 residues. The germline V gene encodes CDR1 SGHTS and CDR2 YDEGEE. The CDR3, as DNA: TGTGCCAGCAGCTCGGGAGGTCGTGGTGAGCAGTTCTTC. It translates to CASSSGGRGEQFF.

Regarding this clonotype: A read error may account for a junction end that differs from germline. The chain uses TRBV2 and TRBJ2-1, with 9 nucleotides matching TRBD2. The CDR3 has 15 amino acids. CDR1 is SNHLY and CDR2 is FYNNEI in the germline V gene. In DNA, the CDR3 is TGTGCCAGCAGCCGTAGCGGGAGTCTCTACAATGAGCGGTTCTTC. It translates to CASSRSGSLYNERFF.

This chain connects TRBV27 to TRBJ2-7; 9 bases are a match to TRBD2. The CDR3 runs 14 residues. The V gene end was trimmed by 3 bases and the J gene end by 2 bases; junction bases not matched to a gene: 2. CDR1 MNHEY and CDR2 SMNVEV come from the germline V gene (reference sequence). The CDR3 DNA is TGTGCCAGCAGTTTTAGCGGGAGTACCTACGAGCAGTACTTC. It codes for CASSFSGSTYEQYF.

At least ten counts were recorded for this clonotype. This sequence joins TRBV7-8 and TRBJ2-3; 9 bases are a match to TRBD2. The CDR3 spans 16 residues. The germline gives CDR1 SGHVS, CDR2 FQNEAQ. V shed 4 bases, J shed 1 base, and the junction held 6 bases outside the gene matches. The CDR3 sequence: CASSSRLAVGTDTQYF. The CDR3 coding sequence is TGTGCCAGCAGCTCGAGACTAGCGGTTGGCACAGATACGCAGTATTTT.

The chain employs TRBV9 and TRBJ1-4; no clear D gene. There are 12 residues in the CDR3. With 4 bases removed from V and 6 bases from J, the gap between germline ends came to 7 bases. Germline-derived CDR1 and CDR2 are SGDLS and YYNGEE. The CDR3 spells CASSTTDEKLFF. In DNA, the CDR3 is TGTGCCAGCAGCACAACGGATGAAAAACTGTTTTTT.

This clonotype was counted ten times or more. Because the CDR3's place on the DNA is in doubt, the DNA is left out and the CDR3 is given as listed by TCRdb. The rearrangement uses TRBV5-6 and TRBJ2-7; no DNA check was done on the table's D call, TRBD2. The CDR3 region is 12 residues in length, termini included. CDR1 is SGHDT and CDR2 is YYEEEE in the germline V gene. The CDR3 is CASSFAAGALYF.

In its sample, this clonotype was seen a few times. This sequence joins TRBV20-1 and TRBJ1-3; D is perhaps TRBD1 (6 bases). Germline V gene sequence: CDR1 DFQATT, CDR2 SNEGSKA (reference sequence). With 0 bases removed from V and 3 bases from J, the gap between germline ends came to 15 bases. This CDR3 is 16 amino acids long. Here the CDR3 DNA reads TGCAGTGCTAGAGATAGCGACAGGTCGGATGGAAACACCATATATTTT. Translation gives CSARDSDRSDGNTIYF.

This clonotype occurred many times. This rearrangement joins TRBV4-2 to TRBJ2-4; tentative D call: TRBD2 (7 bases). The CDR3 extends over 15 amino acids. Per the germline V gene, CDR1 is LGHNA and CDR2 is YNFKEQ. V lost 0 bases and J lost 6, with 12 bases in between. The DNA for the CDR3 is TGTGCCAGCAGCCAAGAAAGGGGAGGGGGAAACATTCAGTACTTC. Its translation: CASSQERGGGNIQYF.

This clonotype is medium-sized within its sample. V gene TRBV5-1 combines with J gene TRBJ2-7; unclear D gene. The CDR3 contains 14 residues. CDR1 is SGHRS and CDR2 is YFSETQ in the germline V gene. The V and J ends lost 4 bases and 3 bases respectively, with 14 bases between them. The CDR3 DNA reads as TGCGCCAGCAGCCCCCGGACGGGCAACTACGAGCAGTACTTC. It yields the protein CASSPRTGNYEQYF.

This clonotype has at least ten counts. This sequence joins TRBV5-1 and TRBJ2-5; 7 bases are shared with TRBD2. The CDR3 loop spans 14 amino acids. J was trimmed by 5 bases and V by 4 bases; bases with no gene match: 8. CDR1 is SGHRS and CDR2 is YFSETQ in the germline V gene. The CDR3 spells CASSRDYKSETQYF. CDR3 in DNA: TGCGCCAGCAGCCGGGACTATAAATCCGAGACCCAGTACTTC.

In this sample, this clonotype turned up many times. The CDR3 region has the DNA TGTGCCAGCAGTGACTCAGGGCTCTATGGCTACACCTTC. Residues: CASSDSGLYGYTF. The V and J genes are TRBV6-4 and TRBJ1-2; no firm D call. The germline V gene has CDR1 MRHNA and CDR2 SNTAGT. The CDR3 extends over 13 amino acids. V was clipped by 0 bases and J by 4 bases, with 6 bases between them.

Many counts were recorded for this clonotype. The chain couples TRBV5-1 to TRBJ1-6; 9 bases are shared with TRBD1. Losses at the gene ends were 4 bases for V and 7 bases for J; bases not matched to a gene: 9. This CDR3 region has 16 residues. Germline V CDR1 and CDR2: SGHRS, YFSETQ. CDR3 amino acids: CASSAHPTGGNSPLHF. CDR3 nucleotide sequence: TGCGCCAGCAGCGCCCATCCGACAGGGGGGAATTCACCCCTCCACTTT.

The V call is TRBV30, the J call TRBJ1-2; TRBD1 is a possible D gene (5 bases). Between the trimmed V and J ends, which lost 0 bases and 8 bases, there was a span of 13 bases. This CDR3 contains 13 residues. The germline gives CDR1 GTSNPN, CDR2 SVGIG (reference sequence). CDR3 region: CAWSVGTGRGYTF. CDR3 coding DNA: TGTGCCTGGAGTGTAGGGACCGGACGCGGCTACACCTTC.

This clonotype was seen a few times. The chain joins TRBV19 to TRBJ2-5, with D maybe TRBD2 (5 bases). V was trimmed by 0 bases and J by 2 bases, leaving 13 bases between them. Germline V CDR1 and CDR2: LNHDA, SQIVND (reference sequence). The CDR3 length is 16 residues. CDR3 region: CASSIDHASPQETQYF. The CDR3 DNA is TGTGCCAGTAGTATAGATCACGCTAGCCCGCAAGAGACCCAGTACTTC. Filled out from reference TRBV19 and TRBJ2-5, the complete variable domain reads DGGITQSPKYLFRKEGQNVTLSCEQNLNHDAMYWYRQDPGQGLRLIYYSQIVNDFQKGDIAEGYSVSREKKESFPLTVTSAQKNPTAFYLCASSIDHASPQETQYFGPGTRLLVL.